One and the same sample provided the 6 T cell receptor beta chains below, sequenced in a study of blood T cell repertoires in COVID-19. TCRdb's table, derived via immunoSEQ multiplex PCR, lists solely in-frame clones and lacks some. This table has fewer than 400,000 clones, about 85% appearing once. Sequencing was done on a sample of PBMCs or T cells enriched from blood (not recorded which). These receptors originate from a woman in her twenties or thirties who had been exposed to COVID-19.

The chain has TRBV5-4 and TRBJ2-7, with 11 bases that match TRBD2. Germline CDR1 reads SGHNT; CDR2 reads YYREEE (reference sequence). The CDR3 consists of 16 residues. V lost 4 bases and J lost 0; bases outside the gene matches: 6. CDR3 in DNA: TGTGCCAGCAGCGGAATCACTAGCGGGAGCTCCTACGAGCAGTACTTC. It is translated as CASSGITSGSSYEQYF.

Here the CDR3 DNA reads TGCGCCAGCAGCCACCCCCCTTTAGCCAGGGGGGATGGCTACACCTTC. Amino acid sequence: CASSHPPLARGDGYTF. The chain carries TRBV4-1 and TRBJ1-2; 7 bases are shared with TRBD1. Looked up from germline, CDR1 is MGHRA and CDR2 is YSYEKL. CDR3 length: 16 residues. Trimming removed 3 bases from V and 6 bases from J; junction bases left unmatched: 13.

The chain has TRBV6-6 and TRBJ1-5; 7 nucleotides agree with TRBD1. The CDR3 consists of 14 residues. Germline lookup yields CDR1 MNHNY and CDR2 SVGAGI (reference sequence). V lost 7 bases, J lost 6 bases, and 9 bases stayed unmatched. CDR3 coding DNA: TGTGCCAGCACCCTAACACAGGGGAGTCAGCCCCAGCATTTT. Its translation is CASTLTQGSQPQHF.

This clone was recorded many times. The chain uses TRBV2 and TRBJ2-1; 9 nucleotides match TRBD2. Trimming took 2 bases from V and 9 from J; bases not matched to a gene: 5. Germline V gives CDR1 SNHLY, CDR2 FYNNEI. The CDR3 is made up of 14 amino acids. Here the CDR3 reads CASSERGRAGEQFF. CDR3 nucleotides: TGTGCCAGCAGTGAACGCGGGAGGGCGGGTGAGCAGTTCTTC.

The chain is built from TRBV3-1 (or the pseudogene TRBV3-2) and TRBJ1-2, with unresolved D. The CDR3 length is 14 residues. With 1 base removed from V and 1 base from J, the gap between germline ends came to 7 bases. Germline CDR1 reads LGHDT; CDR2 reads YNNKEL (reference sequence). CDR3 nucleotides: TGTGCCAGCAGCCAAGGGAGTAATAACTATGGCTACACCTTC. Amino acid sequence: CASSQGSNNYGYTF.

This chain joins TRBV30 and TRBJ1-2, with D tentatively TRBD1 (5 bases). Germline loops: CDR1 GTSNPN, CDR2 SVGIG (reference sequence). V lost 1 base, J lost 4 bases, and 10 bases lay in between. The CDR3 covers 13 residues. CDR3 nucleotides: TGTGCCTGGAGTGCAGGGTCAAGCTATGGCTACACCTTC. Its translation: CAWSAGSSYGYTF.